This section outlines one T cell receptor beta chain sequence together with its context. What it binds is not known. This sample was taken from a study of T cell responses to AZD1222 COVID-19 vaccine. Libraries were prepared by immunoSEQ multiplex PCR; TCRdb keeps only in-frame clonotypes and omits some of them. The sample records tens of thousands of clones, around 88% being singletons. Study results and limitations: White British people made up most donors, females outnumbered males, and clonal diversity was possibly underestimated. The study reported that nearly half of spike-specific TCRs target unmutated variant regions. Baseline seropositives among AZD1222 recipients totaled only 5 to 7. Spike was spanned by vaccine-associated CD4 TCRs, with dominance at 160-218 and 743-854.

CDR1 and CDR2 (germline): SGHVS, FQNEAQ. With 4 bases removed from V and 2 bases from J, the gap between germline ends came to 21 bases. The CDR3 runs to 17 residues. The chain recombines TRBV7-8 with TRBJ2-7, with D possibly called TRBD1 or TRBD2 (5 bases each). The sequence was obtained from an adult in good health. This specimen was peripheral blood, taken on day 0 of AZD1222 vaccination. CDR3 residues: CASSWGPPGSTTYEQYF. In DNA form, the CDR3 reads TGTGCCAGCAGCTGGGGACCTCCCGGGTCAACCACCTACGAGCAGTACTTC.